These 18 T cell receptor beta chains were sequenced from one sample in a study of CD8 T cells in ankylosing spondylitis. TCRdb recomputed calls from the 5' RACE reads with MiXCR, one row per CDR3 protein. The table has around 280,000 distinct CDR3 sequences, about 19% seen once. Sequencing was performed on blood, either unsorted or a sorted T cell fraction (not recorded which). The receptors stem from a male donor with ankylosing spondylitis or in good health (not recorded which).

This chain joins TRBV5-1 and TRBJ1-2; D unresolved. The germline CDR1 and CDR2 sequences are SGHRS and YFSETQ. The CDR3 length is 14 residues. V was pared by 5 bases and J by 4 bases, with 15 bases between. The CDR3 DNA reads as TGCGCCAGCAGTCCCGGGCAGGCCATCTATGGCTACACCTTC. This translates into CASSPGQAIYGYTF.

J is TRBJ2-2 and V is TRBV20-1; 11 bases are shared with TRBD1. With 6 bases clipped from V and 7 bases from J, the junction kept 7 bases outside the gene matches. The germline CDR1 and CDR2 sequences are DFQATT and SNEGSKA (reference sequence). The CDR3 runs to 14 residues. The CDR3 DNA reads TGCAGTGCAACAGGACAGGGGGCAATCGGGGAGCTGTTTTTT. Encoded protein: CSATGQGAIGELFF.

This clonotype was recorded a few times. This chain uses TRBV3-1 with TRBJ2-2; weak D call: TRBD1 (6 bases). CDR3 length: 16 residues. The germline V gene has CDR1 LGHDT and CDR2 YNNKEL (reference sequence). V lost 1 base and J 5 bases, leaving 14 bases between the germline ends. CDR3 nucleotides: TGTGCCAGCAGCCAAGTGTGGGACACTGGGACCGGGGAGCTGTTTTTT. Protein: CASSQVWDTGTGELFF.

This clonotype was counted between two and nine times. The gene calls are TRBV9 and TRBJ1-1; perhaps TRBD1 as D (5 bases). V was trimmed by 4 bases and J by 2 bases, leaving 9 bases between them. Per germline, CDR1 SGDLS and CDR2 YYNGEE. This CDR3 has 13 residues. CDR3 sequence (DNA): TGTGCCAGCAGCATCCAGGGAAACACTGAAGCTTTCTTT. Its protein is CASSIQGNTEAFF.

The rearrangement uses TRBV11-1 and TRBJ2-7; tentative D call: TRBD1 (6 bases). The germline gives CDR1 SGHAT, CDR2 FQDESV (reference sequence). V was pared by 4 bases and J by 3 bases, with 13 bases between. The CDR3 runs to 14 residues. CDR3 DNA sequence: TGTGCCAGCAGCTCGCGACAGGCCTACTACGAGCAGTACGTC. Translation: CASSSRQAYYEQYV.

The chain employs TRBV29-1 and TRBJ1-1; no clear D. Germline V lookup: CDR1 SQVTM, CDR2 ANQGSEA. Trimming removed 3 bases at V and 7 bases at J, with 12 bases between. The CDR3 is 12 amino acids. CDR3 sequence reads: CSVEAWGGEAFF. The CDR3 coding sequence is TGCAGCGTTGAGGCGTGGGGAGGTGAAGCTTTCTTT.

CDR3 protein: CASSRDHFNQPQHF. DNA for the CDR3: TGTGCCAGCAGTCGGGACCACTTCAATCAGCCCCAGCATTTT. This rearrangement joins TRBV12-3 or TRBV12-4 to TRBJ1-5, with D possibly being TRBD1 (5 bases). V was trimmed by 5 bases and J by 3 bases, leaving 11 bases between them. This CDR3 is 14 amino acids long.

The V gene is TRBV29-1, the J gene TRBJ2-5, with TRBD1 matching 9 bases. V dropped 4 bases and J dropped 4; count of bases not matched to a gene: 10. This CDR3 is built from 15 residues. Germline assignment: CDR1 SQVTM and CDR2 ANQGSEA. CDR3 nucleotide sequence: TGCAGCGTTGTCCTACAGGGGGCACCAGGAGAGACCCAGTACTTC. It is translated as CSVVLQGAPGETQYF.

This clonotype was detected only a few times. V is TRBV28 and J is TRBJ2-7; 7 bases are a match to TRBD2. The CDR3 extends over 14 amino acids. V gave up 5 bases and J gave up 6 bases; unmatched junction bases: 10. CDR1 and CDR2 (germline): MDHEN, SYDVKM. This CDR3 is CASSPLAALGEQYV. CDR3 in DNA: TGTGCCAGCAGTCCGCTAGCGGCCCTGGGCGAGCAGTACGTC.

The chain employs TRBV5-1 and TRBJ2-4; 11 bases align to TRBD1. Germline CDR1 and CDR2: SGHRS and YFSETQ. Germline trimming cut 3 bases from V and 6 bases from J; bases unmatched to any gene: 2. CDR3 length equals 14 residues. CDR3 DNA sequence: TGCGCCAGCAGCTCGGGACAGGGGGGAAACATTCAGTACTTC. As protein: CASSSGQGGNIQYF.

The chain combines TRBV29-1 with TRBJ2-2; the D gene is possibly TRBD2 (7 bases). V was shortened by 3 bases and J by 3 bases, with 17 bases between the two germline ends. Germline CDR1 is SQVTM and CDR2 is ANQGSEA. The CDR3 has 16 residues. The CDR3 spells CSVEGLAGAHTGELFF. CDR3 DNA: TGCAGCGTTGAGGGTCTGGCGGGGGCGCACACCGGGGAGCTGTTTTTT.

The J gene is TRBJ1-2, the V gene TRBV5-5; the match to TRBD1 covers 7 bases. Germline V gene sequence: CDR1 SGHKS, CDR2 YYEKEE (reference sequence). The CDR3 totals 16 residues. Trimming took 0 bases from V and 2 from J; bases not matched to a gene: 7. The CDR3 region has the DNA TGTGCCAGCAGCTTGGTAGCCGACAGGGCCAACTATGGCTACACCTTC. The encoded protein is CASSLVADRANYGYTF.

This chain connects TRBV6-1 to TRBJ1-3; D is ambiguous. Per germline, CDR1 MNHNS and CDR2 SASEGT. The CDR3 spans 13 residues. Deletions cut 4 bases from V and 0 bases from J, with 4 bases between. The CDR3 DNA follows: TGTGCCAGCAGTGCGAACTCTGGAAACACCATATATTTT. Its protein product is CASSANSGNTIYF.

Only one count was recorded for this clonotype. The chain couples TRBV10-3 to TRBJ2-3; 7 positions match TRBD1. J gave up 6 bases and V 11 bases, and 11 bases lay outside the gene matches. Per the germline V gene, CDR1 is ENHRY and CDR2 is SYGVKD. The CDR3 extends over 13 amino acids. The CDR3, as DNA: TGTGCCGTGAAGAATCAGGGGGAGGATACGCAGTATTTT. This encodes CAVKNQGEDTQYF.

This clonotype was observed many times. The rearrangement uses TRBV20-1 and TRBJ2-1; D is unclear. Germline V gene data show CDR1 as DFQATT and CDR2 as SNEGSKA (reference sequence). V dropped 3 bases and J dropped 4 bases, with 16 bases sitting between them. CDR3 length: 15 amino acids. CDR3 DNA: TGCAGTGCTAGCCGTACCCGTTCCCCTTACAATGAGCAGTTCTTC. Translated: CSASRTRSPYNEQFF.

As DNA, the CDR3 is TGTGCCAGCAGCTTAGTGGACAGTTTATCCGGGGAGCTGTTTTTT. It codes for CASSLVDSLSGELFF. The J gene is TRBJ2-2, the V gene TRBV7-6; D might be TRBD1 (6 bases). Trimming left V 1 base short and J 6 bases short, with 12 bases between. Germline V gives CDR1 SGHVS, CDR2 FNYEAQ. This CDR3 has 15 amino acids.

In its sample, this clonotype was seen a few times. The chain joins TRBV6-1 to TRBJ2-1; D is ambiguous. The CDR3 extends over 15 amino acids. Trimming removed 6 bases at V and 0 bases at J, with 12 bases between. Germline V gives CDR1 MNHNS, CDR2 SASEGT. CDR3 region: CASSPDWSSYNEQFF. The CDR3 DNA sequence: TGTGCCAGCAGCCCCGACTGGAGCTCCTACAATGAGCAGTTCTTC.

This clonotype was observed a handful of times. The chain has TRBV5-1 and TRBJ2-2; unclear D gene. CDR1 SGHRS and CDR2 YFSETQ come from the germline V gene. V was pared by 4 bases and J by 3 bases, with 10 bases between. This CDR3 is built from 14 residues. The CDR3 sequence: CASSRAHDTGELFF. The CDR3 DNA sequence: TGCGCCAGCAGCCGGGCCCACGACACCGGGGAGCTGTTTTTT.